This note documents a single T cell receptor beta chain sequence. These data originate in a study of T cells after yellow fever vaccination. MiXCR, run by TCRdb on the 5' RACE reads, gives a single entry per CDR3 protein. The sample includes some 550,000 distinct CDR3 sequences, 15% to 20% seen only once; the top ten take around 15%. The germline gives CDR1 MNHNS, CDR2 SASEGT. The CDR3 has 14 amino acids. V was shortened by 6 bases and J by 1 base, with 9 bases between the two germline ends. Sequencing was performed on PBMCs, taken 15 days after the yellow fever booster vaccination. The source of this sequence is a man aged 25-45 years who received the YFV17D yellow fever vaccine. V is TRBV6-1 and J is TRBJ2-2; D unclear. The CDR3 nucleotides read TGTGCCAGCAGCAGGACCCAGAACACCGGGGAGCTGTTTTTT. Its protein is CASSRTQNTGELFF.